The rows below give T cell receptor beta chains drawn from one sample of a study of glioma-infiltrating T cells after dendritic cell vaccination. Profiled with immunoSEQ multiplex PCR; TCRdb holds only in-frame clones, not every one. The sample has 85,000 to 95,000 clones; about nine tenths are singletons. The sequencing used blood, collected before dendritic cell vaccination. These receptors were taken from a human donor with glioblastoma. The CDR3 runs from the conserved cysteine through the conserved F or W. D genes are given only for firm matches. The size of a clone is reported for some rows only, either as once, few or many, or as a class for expanded clones.

.	TRBV6-1	.	TRBJ1-1	17	CASSERAGVDLNTEAFF	TGTGCCAGCAGCGAACGGGCAGGGGTAGACTTGAACACTGAAGCTTTCTTT
.	TRBV4-2	.	TRBJ2-1	16	CASSQVGGGAYNEQFF	TGTGCCAGCAGCCAAGTGGGAGGAGGCGCCTACAATGAGCAGTTCTTC
.	TRBV7-3	TRBD1	TRBJ2-1	14	CASSHRDSYNEQFF	TGTGCCAGCAGCCACCGGGACAGCTACAATGAGCAGTTCTTC
.	TRBV7-2	TRBD1	TRBJ1-1	15	CASSTRTGKNTEAFF	TGTGCCAGCAGCACCCGGACAGGCAAGAACACTGAAGCTTTCTTT
few	TRBV9	TRBD2	TRBJ2-2	18	CASSVTSSGGSNTGELFF	TGTGCCAGCAGCGTAACAAGCTCGGGGGGATCGAACACCGGGGAGCTGTTTTTT
.	TRBV29-1	.	TRBJ1-1	15	CSVDQGPVLGTEAFF	TGCAGCGTTGATCAGGGGCCTGTCTTAGGCACTGAAGCTTTCTTT
few	TRBV28	.	TRBJ2-3	14	CASIEGTSTDTQYF	TGTGCCAGCATTGAGGGCACCAGCACAGATACGCAGTATTTT
.	TRBV27	TRBD2	TRBJ2-2	18	CASSFLLAGVFGTGELFF	TGTGCCAGCAGTTTTTTGCTAGCGGGAGTATTCGGCACCGGGGAGCTGTTTTTT
.	TRBV11-2	TRBD1	TRBJ2-6	19	CASSFRSQGVRSGANVLTF	TGTGCCAGCAGCTTCCGTTCACAGGGGGTTCGCTCTGGGGCCAACGTCCTGACTTTC
.	TRBV5-6	.	TRBJ2-6	17	CASSFRAGPSGANVLTF	TGTGCCAGCAGCTTTAGGGCAGGGCCCTCTGGGGCCAACGTCCTGACTTTC
.	TRBV19	.	TRBJ1-1	12	CASSQGTTEAFF	TGTGCCAGTAGTCAGGGGACCACTGAAGCTTTCTTT
.	TRBV27	.	TRBJ1-2	14	CASSLAGSNYGYTF	TGTGCCAGCAGTTTGGCAGGGTCAAACTATGGCTACACCTTC
.	TRBV4-1	.	TRBJ2-7	17	CASSQGGVRAGSYEQYF	TGCGCCAGCAGCCAGGGGGGAGTCCGGGCGGGGTCCTACGAGCAGTACTTC
few	TRBV23-1	TRBD2	TRBJ2-1	18	CASSQLASGRAKYNEQFF	TGCGCCAGCAGTCAATTGGCTAGCGGGAGGGCGAAATACAATGAGCAGTTCTTC
.	TRBV5-4	TRBD1	TRBJ2-7	13	CASAGTGVNEQYF	TGTGCCAGCGCCGGGACAGGGGTCAACGAGCAGTACTTC
.	TRBV11-2	.	TRBJ2-7	14	CASSLVANPYEQYF	TGTGCCAGCAGCTTAGTGGCCAATCCCTACGAGCAGTACTTC
few	TRBV11-2	TRBD2	TRBJ2-5	17	CASSPGGAGGYKETQYF	TGTGCCAGCAGCCCCGGGGGGGCGGGAGGGTACAAAGAGACCCAGTACTTC
.	TRBV6-1	TRBD1	TRBJ1-5	14	CASSNQGAGQPQHF	TGTGCCAGCAGTAATCAGGGGGCAGGGCAGCCCCAGCATTTT
.	TRBV19	.	TRBJ2-2	14	CASRGHSNTGELFF	TGTGCCAGCCGGGGACACTCGAACACCGGGGAGCTGTTTTTT
.	TRBV4-2	.	TRBJ2-7	14	CASSQEQDSYEQYF	TGTGCCAGCAGCCAAGAACAAGACTCCTACGAGCAGTACTTC
.	TRBV7-9	.	TRBJ1-3	15	CASSPRQTSGNTIYF	TGTGCCAGCAGCCCCAGGCAGACCTCTGGAAACACCATATATTTT
.	TRBV30	TRBD1	TRBJ1-4	15	CACDRGGATNEKLFF	TGTGCCTGTGACAGGGGCGGCGCAACTAATGAAAAACTGTTTTTT
.	TRBV27	TRBD1	TRBJ1-2	14	CASSADRGTYGYTF	TGTGCCAGCAGCGCGGACAGGGGGACCTATGGCTACACCTTC
.	TRBV29-1	TRBD2	TRBJ2-2	15	CSVESGEGPAGELFF	TGCAGCGTTGAGTCGGGGGAGGGCCCAGCCGGGGAGCTGTTTTTT
.	TRBV7-2	.	TRBJ2-7	12	CASSLDAGRKYF	TGTGCCAGCAGCTTAGATGCGGGGAGGAAGTACTTC
.	TRBV11-2	TRBD2	TRBJ2-1	16	CASSLPSGRVHNEQFF	TGTGCCAGCAGCTTACCTAGCGGGAGAGTTCACAATGAGCAGTTCTTC
.	TRBV7-9	.	TRBJ2-1	15	CASRQAGTPNNEQFF	TGTGCCAGCAGACAAGCCGGGACACCTAATAATGAGCAGTTCTTC
.	TRBV19	.	TRBJ1-1	13	CASSTRTLREAFF	TGTGCCAGTAGTACTCGGACTCTTCGTGAAGCTTTCTTT
once	TRBV19	.	TRBJ1-3	13	CASSIGGPDTIYF	TGTGCCAGTAGTATAGGAGGCCCGGACACCATATATTTT
medium-sized	TRBV4-3	.	TRBJ2-5	17	CASSQDPLRGDQETQYF	TGCGCCAGCAGCCAAGATCCCCTCCGCGGGGACCAAGAGACCCAGTACTTC
.	TRBV5-4	TRBD1	TRBJ1-2	15	CASSLGTGNRVGYTF	TGTGCCAGCAGCTTGGGGACAGGGAACAGGGTCGGCTACACCTTC
.	TRBV9	.	TRBJ2-7	14	CASTAGADVYEQYF	TGTGCCAGCACCGCTGGGGCAGACGTCTACGAGCAGTACTTC
.	TRBV27	TRBD1	TRBJ1-1	16	CASSPITGQMWTEAFF	TGTGCCAGCAGTCCTATCACGGGACAGATGTGGACTGAAGCTTTCTTT
.	TRBV5-4	TRBD2	TRBJ2-7	15	CASSLKRESGYEQYF	TGTGCCAGCAGTCTAAAGCGGGAGTCGGGCTACGAGCAGTACTTC
.	TRBV5-4	TRBD1	TRBJ1-5	14	CASSKDRGGQPQHF	TGTGCCAGCAGCAAGGACAGGGGAGGTCAGCCCCAGCATTTT
.	TRBV5-6	.	TRBJ2-7	14	CASTGQGGSYEQYF	TGTGCCAGCACCGGACAGGGAGGGAGCTACGAGCAGTACTTC
.	TRBV19	.	TRBJ1-5	14	CASSIDRRNQPQHF	TGTGCCAGTAGTATCGACAGACGCAATCAGCCCCAGCATTTT
few	TRBV5-6	TRBD1	TRBJ1-6	18	CASSLTGQDNSYNSPLHF	TGTGCCAGCAGCTTGACGGGACAGGACAACTCCTATAATTCACCCCTCCACTTT
.	TRBV7-3	TRBD2	TRBJ2-7	15	CASSISGSSLYEQYF	TGTGCCAGCAGCATTAGCGGGAGTTCTCTCTACGAGCAGTACTTC
.	TRBV2	TRBD1	TRBJ1-5	15	CASSRQGARNQPQHF	TGTGCCAGCAGCAGACAGGGGGCAAGAAATCAGCCCCAGCATTTT
.	TRBV7-9	.	TRBJ2-7	15	CASSLEAAISYEQYF	TGTGCCAGCAGCTTAGAGGCAGCGATCTCCTACGAGCAGTACTTC
few	TRBV7-6	TRBD1	TRBJ1-3	15	CASSRTGSEGNTIYF	TGTGCCAGCAGTCGGACAGGTTCGGAGGGAAACACCATATATTTT
few	TRBV2	TRBD2	TRBJ2-7	18	CASSDVWLAGTPSYEQYF	TGTGCCAGCAGTGATGTCTGGCTAGCGGGCACGCCGAGCTACGAGCAGTACTTC
few	TRBV6-5	.	TRBJ1-3	15	CASSVGGFSGNTIYF	TGTGCCAGCAGCGTAGGGGGATTCTCTGGAAACACCATATATTTT
.	TRBV5-1	.	TRBJ2-1	13	CASSLGPGDEQFF	TGCGCCAGCAGCCTGGGACCGGGGGATGAGCAGTTCTTC
once	TRBV28	.	TRBJ2-7	14	CASSFRGSSYEQYF	TGTGCCAGCAGTTTCCGGGGGAGCTCCTACGAGCAGTACTTC